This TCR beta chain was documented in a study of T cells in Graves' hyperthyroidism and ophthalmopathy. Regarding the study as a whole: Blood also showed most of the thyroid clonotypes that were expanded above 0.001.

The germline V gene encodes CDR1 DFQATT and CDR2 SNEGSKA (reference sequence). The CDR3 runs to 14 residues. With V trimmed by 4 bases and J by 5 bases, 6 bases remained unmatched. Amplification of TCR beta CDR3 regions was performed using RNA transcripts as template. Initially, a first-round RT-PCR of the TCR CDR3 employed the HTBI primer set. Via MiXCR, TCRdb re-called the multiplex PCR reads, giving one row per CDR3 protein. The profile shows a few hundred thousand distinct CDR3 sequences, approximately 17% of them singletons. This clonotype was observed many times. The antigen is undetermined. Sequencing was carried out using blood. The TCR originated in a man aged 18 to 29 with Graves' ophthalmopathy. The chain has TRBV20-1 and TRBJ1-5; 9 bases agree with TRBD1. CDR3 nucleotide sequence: TGCAGTGCTACCGGGACAGGGTACGATCAGCCCCAGCATTTT. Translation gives CSATGTGYDQPQHF.